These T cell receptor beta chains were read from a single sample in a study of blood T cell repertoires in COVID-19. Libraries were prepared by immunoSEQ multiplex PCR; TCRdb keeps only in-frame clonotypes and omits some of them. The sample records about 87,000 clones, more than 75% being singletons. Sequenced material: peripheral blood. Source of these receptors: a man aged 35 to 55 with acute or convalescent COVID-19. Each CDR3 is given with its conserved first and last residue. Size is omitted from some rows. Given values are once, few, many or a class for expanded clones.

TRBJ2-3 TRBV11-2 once CASSFPGLAGSDTQYF
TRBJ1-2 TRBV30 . CAWSRAAGTTGYTF
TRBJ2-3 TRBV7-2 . CASSLGDYTDTQYF
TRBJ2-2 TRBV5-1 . CASSLSGGGNTGELFF
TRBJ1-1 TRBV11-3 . CASSLGSGGPDSKAFF
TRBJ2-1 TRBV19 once CASTDRGSGSNNEQFF
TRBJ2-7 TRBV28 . CASSYQGYEQYF
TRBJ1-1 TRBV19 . CASMRWGGNTEAFF
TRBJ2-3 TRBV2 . CASIGSGQRGERTDTQYF
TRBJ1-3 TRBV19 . CASSIRIVPGRAGNTIYF
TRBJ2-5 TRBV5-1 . CASSSAAGSQETQYF
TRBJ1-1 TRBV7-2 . CASRGTPVNTEAFF
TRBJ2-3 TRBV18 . CASSPPTDRTDTQYF
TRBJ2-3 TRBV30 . CAWISRGRPDTQYF
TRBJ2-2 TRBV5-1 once CASSLAPGYTGELFF
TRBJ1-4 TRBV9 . CASSPQGNTNEKLFF
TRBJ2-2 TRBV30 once CAWSVLFNTGELFF
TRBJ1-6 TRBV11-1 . CASSFWSGYNSPLHF
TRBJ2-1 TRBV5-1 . CASKRDNEQFF
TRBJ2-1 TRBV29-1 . CSVDREGAYEQFF
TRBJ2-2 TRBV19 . CASSILAGASNTGELFF
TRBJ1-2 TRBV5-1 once CASSSRTALPGNYGYTF
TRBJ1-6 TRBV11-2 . CASSIIVPGPDSPLHF
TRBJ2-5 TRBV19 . CASSIDLAGGRETQYF
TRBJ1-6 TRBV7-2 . CASSLEGTGGGSPLHF
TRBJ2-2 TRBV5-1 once CASSLNRGRDTGELFF
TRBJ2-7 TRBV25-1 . CASSRHSYEQYF
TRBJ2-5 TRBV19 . CASSQRTGGTQTQYF
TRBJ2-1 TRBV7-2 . CASSLAIGGNEQFF
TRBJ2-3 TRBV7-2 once CASSPGGIRDTQYF
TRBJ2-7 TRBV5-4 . CASSLSSGGFYEQYF
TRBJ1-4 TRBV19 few CASGLDSNNEKLFF
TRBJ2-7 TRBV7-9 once CASSPMTGISYEQYF
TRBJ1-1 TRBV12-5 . CASGLARKDNVAENTEAFF
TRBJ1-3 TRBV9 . CASSEGAASGNTIYF
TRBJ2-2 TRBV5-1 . CASSLGRYTGELFF
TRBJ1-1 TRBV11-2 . CASSHLTEAFF
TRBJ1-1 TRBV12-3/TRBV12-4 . CASSTTVYTEAFF
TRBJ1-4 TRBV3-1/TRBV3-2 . CASSQMSGEKLFF
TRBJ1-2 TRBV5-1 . CASSKPEGRYGYTF
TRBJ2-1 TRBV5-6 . CASYRPGLSSYNEQFF